What follows are 19 T cell receptor beta chains derived from one specimen sequenced in a study of PD-L1 blockade in urothelial cancer. Generated by immunoSEQ multiplex PCR, the TCRdb table keeps only in-frame clones and is missing some. The data hold 65,000 to 90,000 clones, with less than 90% observed a single time. Time point reported: pretreatment peripheral blood. This specimen was PBMCs, taken around atezolizumab (anti-PD-L1) treatment. The origin of the receptors is a woman in her sixties or seventies with urothelial cancer.

This clone was seen a handful of times. The rearrangement joins TRBV21-1 to TRBJ1-2. TRBV21-1 is annotated as a pseudogene. CDR3 size: 13 residues. The CDR3 nucleotides read TGTGCCAGCATGGCGGGACGGTGGTCTGGCTACACCTTC. This encodes CASMAGRWSGYTF.

The rearrangement uses TRBV7-2 and TRBJ2-5; 10 bases are a match to TRBD2. V shed 2 bases and J 5 bases; nucleotides not matched to a gene: 5. CDR1 is SGHTA and CDR2 is FQGNSA in the germline V gene. This CDR3 has 15 amino acids. The CDR3 nucleotides read TGTGCCAGCAGCTTACGGGTTAGCGGGAGGGAGACCCAGTACTTC. This sequence encodes CASSLRVSGRETQYF.

Here the CDR3 reads CASSPWTGGMVETQYF. The CDR3 DNA reads TGCGCCAGCAGCCCCTGGACAGGGGGTATGGTGGAGACCCAGTACTTC. V and J are TRBV4-1 and TRBJ2-5; 10 positions agree with TRBD1. The germline V gene has CDR1 MGHRA and CDR2 YSYEKL. The CDR3 covers 16 residues. Germline trimming cut 4 bases from V and 5 bases from J; bases unmatched to any gene: 10.

The chain has TRBV6-1 and TRBJ2-3; tentative D call: TRBD1 (5 bases). Deletions cut 5 bases from V and 8 bases from J, with 14 bases between. This CDR3 has 13 amino acids. The germline V gene has CDR1 MNHNS and CDR2 SASEGT. CDR3 in amino acids: CASSLTEGGTQYF. The CDR3, as DNA: TGTGCCAGCAGTCTGACAGAAGGCGGTACGCAGTATTTT.

The V and J genes are TRBV2 and TRBJ2-3; tentatively, D is TRBD1 (7 bases). Germline CDR1 SNHLY, CDR2 FYNNEI. The V end lost 4 bases, the J end lost 5 bases, and 13 bases lay between the germline ends. This CDR3 contains 14 residues. In nucleotides, the CDR3 is TGTGCCAGCAGTGTAGGTCAGGGGGGAGATACGCAGTATTTT. Its translation: CASSVGQGGDTQYF. Drawing the rest from reference TRBV2 and TRBJ2-3, the complete variable domain is EPEVTQTPSHQVTQMGQEVILRCVPISNHLYFYWYRQILGQKVEFLVSFYNNEISEKSEIFDDQFSVERPDGSNFTLKIRSTKLEDSAMYFCASSVGQGGDTQYFGPGTRLTVL.

This clone was detected a few times. The V and J genes are TRBV2 and TRBJ2-7; 16 nucleotides align to TRBD2. With 6 bases clipped from V and 2 bases from J, the junction kept 7 bases outside the gene matches. Germline loops: CDR1 SNHLY, CDR2 FYNNEI. The CDR3 covers 17 residues. CDR3 DNA: TGTGCCAGCAGCAGGGGGACTAGCGGGAGGGCTCCCTACGAGCAGTACTTC. Residues: CASSRGTSGRAPYEQYF.

This chain links TRBV4-1 with TRBJ2-3; D not resolved. The CDR3 length is 14 residues. The V and J ends lost 3 bases and 5 bases respectively, with 12 bases between them. Looked up from germline, CDR1 is MGHRA and CDR2 is YSYEKL. The CDR3 reads CASSHPNYRDTQYF. The CDR3 DNA reads as TGCGCCAGCAGCCACCCGAATTATAGAGATACGCAGTATTTT.

The V and J genes are TRBV5-6 and TRBJ2-1; TRBD2 aligns across 7 bases. Germline CDR1 and CDR2: SGHDT and YYEEEE. The CDR3 loop spans 14 amino acids. V lost 2 bases and J lost 6; bases outside the gene matches: 5. CDR3 bases: TGTGCCAGCAGCTTCCCCTGGGGGGGCAATGAGCAGTTCTTC. This encodes CASSFPWGGNEQFF.

V is TRBV5-6 and J is TRBJ2-7; D unclear. Trimming removed 4 bases at V and 5 bases at J, with 7 bases between. The length of the CDR3 is 11 residues. CDR1 SGHDT and CDR2 YYEEEE come from the germline V gene. The CDR3 nucleotides are TGTGCCAGCAGCCTCTACGACGAGCAGTACTTC. It yields the protein CASSLYDEQYF.

This clone appeared a single time. The V gene is TRBV2, the J gene TRBJ2-7, with D maybe TRBD2 (5 bases). CDR1 and CDR2 from the germline V gene are SNHLY and FYNNEI. Trimming shortened V by 1 base and J by 0 bases, and 10 bases separated the two germline ends. CDR3 length equals 15 residues. The DNA of the CDR3 is TGTGCCAGCAGTGAAGAGAGGGAGTACTCCTACGAGCAGTACTTC. This encodes CASSEEREYSYEQYF.

This rearrangement joins TRBV11-2 to TRBJ2-1, with 8 bases that match TRBD2. Germline V CDR1 and CDR2: SGHAT, FQNNGV. The CDR3 spans 16 residues. J was trimmed by 2 bases and V by 1 base; bases with no gene match: 4. CDR3 in amino acids: CASSLVSAGAYNEQFF. For the CDR3, the DNA is TGTGCCAGCAGCTTAGTTTCAGCGGGAGCCTACAATGAGCAGTTCTTC.

In its sample, this clone was seen once. The chain couples TRBV6-5 to TRBJ1-1; perhaps TRBD1 as D (6 bases). Per the germline V gene, CDR1 is MNHEY and CDR2 is SVGAGI. This CDR3 has 13 amino acids. V lost 2 bases, J lost 5 bases, and 9 bases lay in between. The CDR3 region has the DNA TGTGCCAGCAGTTACACAGGGTGGACTGAAGCTTTCTTT. It specifies CASSYTGWTEAFF.

The J gene is TRBJ2-2, the V gene TRBV2; 11 positions match TRBD2. CDR1 and CDR2 (germline): SNHLY, FYNNEI. The CDR3 contains 15 residues. V lost 6 bases, J lost 2 bases, and 2 bases stayed unmatched. The DNA for the CDR3 is TGTGCCAGCAGGGGACTAGCGGAAAACACCGGGGAGCTGTTTTTT. It encodes CASRGLAENTGELFF.

This chain uses TRBV7-8 with TRBJ2-2; D is unresolved. Germline lookup yields CDR1 SGHVS and CDR2 FQNEAQ. Trimming left V 4 bases short and J 1 base short, with 4 bases between. The CDR3 covers 13 residues. CDR3 protein: CASSSMNTGELFF. The CDR3 region has the DNA TGTGCCAGCAGCTCAATGAACACCGGGGAGCTGTTTTTT.

The CDR3 nucleotides are TGCGCCAGCAGCTTCTGGGCTAGCGGGTTCAATGAGCAGTTCTTC. Its translation: CASSFWASGFNEQFF. The chain uses TRBV5-1 and TRBJ2-1, with 8 bases matching TRBD2. V lost 2 bases to trimming and J lost 6 bases; unmatched junction nucleotides: 7. Germline CDR1 SGHRS, CDR2 YFSETQ. This CDR3 spans 15 amino acids.

V gene TRBV6-1 combines with J gene TRBJ2-1, with TRBD2 identical over 7 bases. With 2 bases clipped from V and 7 bases from J, the junction kept 17 bases outside the gene matches. CDR1 MNHNS and CDR2 SASEGT come from the germline V gene. This CDR3 is 18 amino acids long. This CDR3 reads CASSERGWGGSDQNEQFF. In DNA, the CDR3 is TGTGCCAGCAGTGAACGGGGATGGGGCGGGAGCGATCAGAATGAGCAGTTCTTC.

The chain recombines TRBV2 with TRBJ2-3, with TRBD1 identical over 8 bases. The V gene end was trimmed by 4 bases and the J gene end by 4 bases; junction bases not matched to a gene: 4. Germline CDR1 reads SNHLY; CDR2 reads FYNNEI. This CDR3 region has 14 residues. CDR3 region: CASSAGGGSDTQYF. CDR3 DNA: TGTGCCAGCAGTGCAGGGGGCGGGTCAGATACGCAGTATTTT.

This clone has more than one count but fewer than ten. The rearrangement joins TRBV6-6 to TRBJ2-1; D is possibly TRBD2 (6 bases). This CDR3 has 12 residues. Trimming took 8 bases from V and 10 from J, leaving 15 bases between them. Germline loops: CDR1 MNHNY, CDR2 SVGAGI (reference sequence). CDR3: CASRLGVGEQFF. The CDR3 DNA follows: TGTGCCAGCCGACTAGGAGTCGGGGAGCAGTTCTTC.

V is TRBV6-6 and J is TRBJ1-2; D is unresolved. The CDR3 covers 14 residues. CDR1 is MNHNY, CDR2 SVGAGI, per germline (reference sequence). V lost 5 bases and J 1 base, leaving 11 bases between the germline ends. The CDR3 sequence: CASSPPSGNYGYTF. The CDR3 bases are TGTGCCAGCAGTCCCCCCTCGGGTAACTATGGCTACACCTTC.